This record looks at one T cell receptor beta chain sequence and its context. Its cognate antigen is unknown. The investigators reverse transcribed all of the isolated RNA, so they sequenced expressed TCRB transcripts. Clones were read by immunoSEQ multiplex PCR, and TCRdb kept only the in-frame ones, dropping some. The sample yields approximately 600,000 clones, roughly an eighth seen once. The sample comes from a study of beta chain features in type 1 diabetes. CD4+ naive, central memory, regulatory and stem cell-like memory subsets were isolated by sorting on CD45RO/CCR7/CD25/CD127/CD95/CD27. Trimming shortened V by 5 bases and J by 4 bases, and 15 bases separated the two germline ends. Germline V CDR1 and CDR2: KGHSH, LQKENI. This CDR3 comprises 14 residues. Study outcomes and limitations: Moderate but significant shortening of TCRB CDR3s was recorded in all four CD4+ subsets from Type 1 diabetes patients. Reads derived from cDNA could over-represent cells showing high TCR expression. A greater similarity of naive, central memory and Treg TCRB repertoires was seen among patients than among healthy donors.

This chain uses TRBV18 with TRBJ2-7; D is possibly TRBD1 or TRBD2 (5 bases each). This TCR was sampled from a man aged 25-45 years with type 1 diabetes. Sequencing was done on a sample of naive CD4+ T cells from blood. In DNA form, the CDR3 reads TGTGCCAGCTCAATCGAGGGGAAAGGATACGAGCAGTACTTC. Amino acids: CASSIEGKGYEQYF.